These T cell receptor beta chains were read from a single sample in a study of blood T cell repertoires in COVID-19. Generated by immunoSEQ multiplex PCR, the TCRdb table keeps only in-frame clones and is missing some. The sample carries some 200,000 clones, approximately 85% recorded once. Material: peripheral blood. These receptors all come from a woman aged 70-85 years with COVID-19, enrolled during active disease. Each CDR3 is given with its conserved first and last residue. A D gene is named only where the DNA matches it firmly. A clone size is listed for some rows: how often the clone was seen (once, few, many), or a class if it is expanded.

cdr3_aa | cdr3_nt | d_call | v_call | clone_size | j_call
CASSPPKLRGRGVSGELFF | TGTGCCAGCTCACCACCGAAACTTCGCGGGAGGGGTGTTAGCGGGGAGCTGTTTTTT | TRBD2 | TRBV18 | . | TRBJ2-2
CASSASGSGYEQYF | TGTGCCAGCAGTGCTAGCGGGAGTGGGTACGAGCAGTACTTC | TRBD2 | TRBV2 | . | TRBJ2-7
CASSLDLAGGMFADTQYF | TGCGCCAGCAGCTTGGATCTAGCGGGGGGGATGTTTGCAGATACGCAGTATTTT | TRBD2 | TRBV5-1 | . | TRBJ2-3
CASSLVQGTTEAFF | TGTGCCAGCAGCTTGGTTCAGGGGACCACTGAAGCTTTCTTT | . | TRBV5-8 | . | TRBJ1-1
CASSLARKNNEKLFF | TGTGCCAGCAGCTTAGCGCGGAAAAATAATGAAAAACTGTTTTTT | . | TRBV7-6 | . | TRBJ1-4
CASSKGTATEAFF | TGTGCCAGCAGCAAAGGGACAGCCACTGAAGCTTTCTTT | TRBD1 | TRBV11-3 | . | TRBJ1-1
CAWSQGARTNEKLFF | TGTGCCTGGAGTCAGGGGGCCCGAACTAATGAAAAACTGTTTTTT | TRBD1 | TRBV30 | once | TRBJ1-4
CASSPLEGDTEAFF | TGTGCCAGCAGCCCTCTAGAGGGGGACACTGAAGCTTTCTTT | . | TRBV14 | . | TRBJ1-1
CASSRQGAGNTIYF | TGTGCCAGCAGTCGACAGGGTGCCGGAAACACCATATATTTT | TRBD1 | TRBV14 | . | TRBJ1-3
CASSVQSFSSGNTIYF | TGTGCCAGCAGCGTACAGAGTTTTAGCTCTGGAAACACCATATATTTT | . | TRBV7-2 | . | TRBJ1-3
CATRANELNYGYTF | TGTGCCACCAGAGCAAACGAACTTAACTATGGCTACACCTTC | . | TRBV24-1 | . | TRBJ1-2
CASSPNRGFQETQYF | TGTGCCAGCAGCCCCAATAGGGGATTTCAAGAGACCCAGTACTTC | . | TRBV11-3 | . | TRBJ2-5
CATSSGGDGYTF | TGTGCCACCAGCAGCGGGGGAGATGGCTACACCTTC | . | TRBV15 | . | TRBJ1-2
CASSLFRGGPYEQYF | TGTGCCAGCAGCTTGTTCCGCGGGGGCCCCTACGAGCAGTACTTC | . | TRBV5-4 | . | TRBJ2-7
CASSYGQGDSNGYTF | TGTGCCAGCAGTTACGGACAGGGGGACAGCAATGGCTACACCTTC | TRBD1 | TRBV6-5 | . | TRBJ1-2
CASSQEGIEGGELFF | TGCGCCAGCAGCCAAGAAGGGATCGAGGGCGGGGAGCTGTTTTTT | . | TRBV4-3 | . | TRBJ2-2
CATGQGYGYTF | TGTGCCACCGGACAGGGATATGGCTACACCTTC | TRBD1 | TRBV24-1 | . | TRBJ1-2